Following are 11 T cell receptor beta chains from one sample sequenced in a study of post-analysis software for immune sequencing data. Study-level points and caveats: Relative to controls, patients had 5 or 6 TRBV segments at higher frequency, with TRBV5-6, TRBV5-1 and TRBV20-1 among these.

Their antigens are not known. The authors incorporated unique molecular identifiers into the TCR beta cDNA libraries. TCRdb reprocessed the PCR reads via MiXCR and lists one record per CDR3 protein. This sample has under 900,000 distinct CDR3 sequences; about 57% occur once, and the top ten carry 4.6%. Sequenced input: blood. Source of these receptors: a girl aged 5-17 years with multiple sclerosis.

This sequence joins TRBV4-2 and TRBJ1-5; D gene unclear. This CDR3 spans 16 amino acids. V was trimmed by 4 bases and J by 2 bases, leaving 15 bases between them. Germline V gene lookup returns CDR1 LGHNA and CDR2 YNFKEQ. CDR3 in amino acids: CASSPGLAEGNQPQHF. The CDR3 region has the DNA TGTGCCAGCAGCCCCGGACTCGCGGAAGGCAATCAGCCCCAGCATTTT.

The CDR3 is CSVALGGPWETQYF. DNA for the CDR3: TGCAGCGTTGCCCTCGGGGGGCCGTGGGAGACCCAGTACTTC. This rearrangement joins TRBV29-1 to TRBJ2-7; D may be TRBD2 (7 bases). Matching the DNA end better, TRBJ2-5 makes the J call doubtful. Germline lookup yields CDR1 SQVTM and CDR2 ANQGSEA. This CDR3 is 14 amino acids long.

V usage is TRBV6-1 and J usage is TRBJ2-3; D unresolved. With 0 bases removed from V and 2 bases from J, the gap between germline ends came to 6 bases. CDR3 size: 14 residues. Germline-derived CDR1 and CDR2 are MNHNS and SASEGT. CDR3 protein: CASSEARPTDTQYF. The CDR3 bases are TGTGCCAGCAGTGAAGCGCGACCCACAGATACGCAGTATTTT.

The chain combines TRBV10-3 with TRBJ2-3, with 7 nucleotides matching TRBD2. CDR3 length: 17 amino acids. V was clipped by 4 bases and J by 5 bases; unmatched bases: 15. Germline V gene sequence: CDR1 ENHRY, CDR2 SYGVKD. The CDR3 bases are TGTGCCATCAGTGTCCGCGGGGAAGGCGGGAGTAGAGATACGCAGTATTTT. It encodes CAISVRGEGGSRDTQYF.

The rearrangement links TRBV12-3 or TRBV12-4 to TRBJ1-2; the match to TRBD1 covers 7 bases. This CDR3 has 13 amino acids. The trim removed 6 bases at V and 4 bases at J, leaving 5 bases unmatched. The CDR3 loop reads CASSTGAVYGYTF. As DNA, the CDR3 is TGTGCCAGCAGCACAGGGGCTGTCTATGGCTACACCTTC.

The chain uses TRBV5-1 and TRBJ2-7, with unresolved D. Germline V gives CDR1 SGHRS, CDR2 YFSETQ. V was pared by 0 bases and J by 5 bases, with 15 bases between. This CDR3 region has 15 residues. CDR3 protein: CASSLVASDSHEQYF. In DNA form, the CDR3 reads TGCGCCAGCAGCTTGGTTGCGTCGGATTCCCACGAGCAGTACTTC.

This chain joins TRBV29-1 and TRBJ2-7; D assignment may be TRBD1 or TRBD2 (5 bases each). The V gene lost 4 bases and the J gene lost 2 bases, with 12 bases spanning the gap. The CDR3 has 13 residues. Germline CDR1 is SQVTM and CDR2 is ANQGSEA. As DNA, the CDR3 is TGCAGCGTTGGACAGAGGGCGACCTACGAGCAGTACTTC. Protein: CSVGQRATYEQYF.

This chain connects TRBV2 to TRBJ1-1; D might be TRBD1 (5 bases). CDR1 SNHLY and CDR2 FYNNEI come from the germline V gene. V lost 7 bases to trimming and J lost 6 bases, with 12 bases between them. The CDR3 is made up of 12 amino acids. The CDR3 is CASIPAGAEAFF. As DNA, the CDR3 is TGTGCCAGCATCCCCGCGGGGGCTGAAGCTTTCTTT.

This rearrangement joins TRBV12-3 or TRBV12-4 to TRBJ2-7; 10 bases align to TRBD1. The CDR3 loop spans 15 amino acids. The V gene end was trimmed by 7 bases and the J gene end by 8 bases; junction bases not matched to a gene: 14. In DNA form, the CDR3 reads TGTGCCAGCAAACAAGACAGGGGGCCTCAGGGCAAGCAGTACTTC. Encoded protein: CASKQDRGPQGKQYF.

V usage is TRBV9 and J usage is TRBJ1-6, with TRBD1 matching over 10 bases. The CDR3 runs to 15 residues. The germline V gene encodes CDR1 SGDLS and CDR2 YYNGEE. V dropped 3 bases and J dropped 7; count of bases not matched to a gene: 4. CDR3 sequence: CASSGGTGVNSPLHF. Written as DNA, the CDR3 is TGTGCCAGCAGCGGGGGGACAGGGGTAAATTCACCCCTCCACTTT.

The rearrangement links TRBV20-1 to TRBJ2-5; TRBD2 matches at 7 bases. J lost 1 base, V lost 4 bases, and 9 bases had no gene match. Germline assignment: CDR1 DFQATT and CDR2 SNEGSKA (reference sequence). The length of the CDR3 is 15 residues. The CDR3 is CSANIWRGTQETQYF. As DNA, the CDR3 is TGCAGTGCTAATATCTGGCGGGGGACCCAAGAGACCCAGTACTTC.